The 26 T cell receptor beta chains listed next were all sequenced from one sample in a study of CD8 T cells in ankylosing spondylitis. Via MiXCR, TCRdb re-called the 5' RACE reads, giving one row per CDR3 protein. The table lists approximately 260,000 distinct CDR3 sequences, roughly 18% of them singletons. The sample comprised blood, either unsorted or a sorted T cell fraction (not recorded which). All receptors come from a male donor with ankylosing spondylitis or in good health (not recorded which).

The V gene is TRBV24-1, the J gene TRBJ1-1, with D hard to call. Germline V gene sequence: CDR1 KGHDR, CDR2 SFDVKD. This CDR3 has 12 amino acids. Trimming took 3 bases from V and 7 from J, leaving 8 bases between them. The CDR3, as DNA: TGTGCCACCAGTGATGCAACAGATGAAGCTTTCTTT. Translating gives CATSDATDEAFF.

The chain uses TRBV6-1 and TRBJ1-1; no definite D call. Per the germline V gene, CDR1 is MNHNS and CDR2 is SASEGT. The CDR3 spans 16 residues. The germline V and J ends were trimmed by 6 bases and 0 bases, with 17 bases remaining between them. CDR3 protein: CASRPAGGQVNTEAFF. CDR3 in DNA: TGTGCCAGCAGACCGGCGGGAGGTCAGGTGAACACTGAAGCTTTCTTT.

This clonotype has just a few counts. The chain employs TRBV5-1 and TRBJ1-1; 7 bases line up with TRBD1. Per the germline V gene, CDR1 is SGHRS and CDR2 is YFSETQ. The CDR3 runs 16 residues. The ends lost 4 bases at V and 1 base at J; junction bases unmatched: 10. CDR3 in DNA: TGCGCCAGCAGCGGTGGTATGGGACAGAAGAACACTGAAGCTTTCTTT. This sequence encodes CASSGGMGQKNTEAFF.

In its sample, this clonotype was seen a few times. J is TRBJ2-7 and V is TRBV4-1; D is perhaps TRBD1 (5 bases). Between the trimmed V and J ends, which lost 0 bases and 2 bases, there was a span of 5 bases. The germline V gene encodes CDR1 MGHRA and CDR2 YSYEKL. The CDR3 is made up of 13 amino acids. The CDR3 here is CASSQETAYEQYF. In DNA, the CDR3 is TGCGCCAGCAGCCAAGAGACAGCCTACGAGCAGTACTTC.

Concerning this clonotype: This may be a read error: a much more frequent sequence differs by one nucleotide. The chain employs TRBV29-1 and TRBJ2-2; TRBD1 or TRBD2 may be the D gene (5 bases each). Per the germline V gene, CDR1 is SQVTM and CDR2 is ANQGSEA. The CDR3 length is 16 residues. CDR3 amino acids: CSVFVGQGLGTGELLF. In DNA form, the CDR3 reads TGCAGCGTTTTTGTCGGCCAGGGCCTGGGCACCGGGGAGCTGTTATTT.

V and J are TRBV4-1 and TRBJ2-1; perhaps TRBD1 as D (5 bases). The V gene lost 0 bases and the J gene lost 3 bases, with 9 bases spanning the gap. Per germline, CDR1 MGHRA and CDR2 YSYEKL. The CDR3 totals 15 residues. CDR3 loop: CASSQDAQGYNEQFF. The CDR3 bases are TGCGCCAGCAGCCAAGATGCCCAGGGCTACAATGAGCAGTTCTTC.

This clonotype was observed a few times. This chain joins TRBV27 and TRBJ2-1; tentatively, D is TRBD2 (6 bases). V was shortened by 2 bases and J by 6 bases, with 17 bases between the two germline ends. Looked up from germline, CDR1 is MNHEY and CDR2 is SMNVEV (reference sequence). The CDR3 runs 16 residues. CDR3 region: CASSLEPGGEINEQFF. DNA of the CDR3: TGTGCCAGCAGTTTAGAGCCCGGGGGAGAGATCAATGAGCAGTTCTTC.

This clonotype was observed a few times. The chain is built from TRBV29-1 and TRBJ2-1; 7 bases line up with TRBD1. The CDR3 runs to 13 residues. From germline, CDR1 is SQVTM and CDR2 ANQGSEA. V dropped 7 bases and J dropped 0; count of bases not matched to a gene: 3. The CDR3 protein is CSGRDSSYNEQFF. In DNA, the CDR3 is TGCAGCGGCCGGGACAGCTCCTACAATGAGCAGTTCTTC.

There are a few counts of this clonotype. The chain has TRBV28 and TRBJ2-7; 8 bases match TRBD2. J was trimmed by 3 bases and V by 2 bases; bases with no gene match: 9. CDR1 and CDR2 (germline): MDHEN, SYDVKM. CDR3 length equals 16 residues. Here the CDR3 reads CASSLDIRTSFYEQYF. The CDR3 nucleotides read TGTGCCAGCAGTTTAGATATCCGGACTAGCTTCTACGAGCAGTACTTC.

The CDR3: CASSLKVGGDSSYEQYF. CDR3 nucleotides: TGTGCCAGCAGTCTTAAGGTCGGAGGGGACAGCTCCTACGAGCAGTACTTC. The chain joins TRBV28 to TRBJ2-7, with D possibly matching TRBD1 (7 bases). Trimming took off 5 bases at V and 0 bases at J, with 20 bases between the two ends. The V gene's germline CDR1 is MDHEN and CDR2 SYDVKM. The CDR3 runs to 17 residues.

This clonotype appeared once. The chain is built from TRBV29-1 and TRBJ2-7; D may be TRBD2 (6 bases). Trimming shortened V by 7 bases and J by 3 bases, and 13 bases separated the two germline ends. CDR1 is SQVTM, CDR2 ANQGSEA, per germline. This CDR3 region has 12 residues. CDR3 nucleotide sequence: TGCAGCGGGATATCGGGGGACTACGAGCAGTACTTC. It codes for CSGISGDYEQYF.

The gene calls are TRBV20-1 and TRBJ2-7; D perhaps matches TRBD2 (6 bases). V was cut by 3 bases and J by 2 bases, with 14 bases left in between. This CDR3 comprises 14 residues. The V gene's germline CDR1 is DFQATT and CDR2 SNEGSKA (reference sequence). CDR3 sequence reads: CSASRSGLTYEQYF. In nucleotides, the CDR3 is TGCAGTGCTAGTCGTTCGGGACTTACCTACGAGCAGTACTTC.

This clonotype has only a few counts. J is TRBJ2-7 and V is TRBV29-1; a weak D match, TRBD2 (6 bases). Looked up from germline, CDR1 is SQVTM and CDR2 is ANQGSEA. V dropped 3 bases and J dropped 7 bases, with 13 bases sitting between them. The CDR3 is 12 amino acids. The CDR3: CSVDQEGMEQYF. The CDR3 bases are TGCAGCGTTGATCAGGAGGGCATGGAGCAGTACTTC.

This clonotype was seen a handful of times. The chain carries TRBV24-1 and TRBJ2-1; D is unresolved. This CDR3 is 13 amino acids long. V shed 9 bases and J shed 0 bases, with 8 bases lying between them. The germline V gene encodes CDR1 KGHDR and CDR2 SFDVKD. The CDR3 loop is CATCPSSYNEQFF. DNA for the CDR3: TGTGCCACCTGTCCATCCTCCTACAATGAGCAGTTCTTC.

The chain couples TRBV20-1 to TRBJ2-7, with D possibly being TRBD1 or TRBD2 (5 bases each). Trimming took off 6 bases at V and 0 bases at J, with 12 bases between the two ends. Germline V lookup: CDR1 DFQATT, CDR2 SNEGSKA (reference sequence). The CDR3 totals 13 residues. CDR3 protein: CSARDRRSYEQYF. The CDR3 region has the DNA TGCAGTGCCAGGGACCGACGCTCCTACGAGCAGTACTTC.

This clonotype was seen repeatedly, ten times or more. The rearrangement joins TRBV29-1 to TRBJ1-1; D gene ambiguous. Germline CDR1 reads SQVTM; CDR2 reads ANQGSEA. The CDR3 is made up of 12 amino acids. V was trimmed by 3 bases and J by 1 base, leaving 6 bases between them. CDR3 sequence reads: CSVDAKNTEAFF. DNA for the CDR3: TGCAGCGTTGACGCGAAGAACACTGAAGCTTTCTTT.

The chain couples TRBV7-8 to TRBJ2-1, with 7 bases fitting TRBD2. This CDR3 is 17 amino acids long. Per germline, CDR1 SGHVS and CDR2 FQNEAQ. V lost 0 bases and J lost 8; bases outside the gene matches: 13. This CDR3 is CASSLALVGGPGDEQFF. The CDR3 DNA sequence: TGTGCCAGCAGCTTAGCGCTGGTGGGAGGGCCGGGCGATGAGCAGTTCTTC.

This clonotype was recorded a few times. The genes are TRBV4-1 and TRBJ2-1; 12 bases match TRBD2. CDR3 length equals 17 residues. V lost 0 bases and J lost 4; bases outside the gene matches: 4. The V gene's germline CDR1 is MGHRA and CDR2 YSYEKL. The CDR3 protein is CASSQEGLAGGYNEQFF. CDR3 nucleotides: TGCGCCAGCAGCCAAGAGGGGCTAGCGGGGGGGTACAATGAGCAGTTCTTC.

This clonotype came up a few times. The chain recombines TRBV19 with TRBJ2-3; D remains ambiguous. The CDR3 sequence is 15 residues long. The germline V gene encodes CDR1 LNHDA and CDR2 SQIVND (reference sequence). The V end lost 5 bases, the J end lost 0 bases, and 12 bases lay between the germline ends. CDR3 bases: TGTGCCAGTAGTGGGCCATATACTAGCACAGATACGCAGTATTTT. It encodes CASSGPYTSTDTQYF.

The rearrangement links TRBV4-3 to TRBJ2-6; D is possibly TRBD1 (6 bases). Trimming stripped 2 bases from V and 0 bases from J, with 11 bases between. Looked up from germline, CDR1 is LGHNA and CDR2 is YSLEER. The CDR3 is 17 residues long. In nucleotides, the CDR3 is TGCGCCAGCAGCCAATATCCACAGGGCTCTGGGGCCAACGTCCTGACTTTC. Its translation: CASSQYPQGSGANVLTF.

This clonotype was counted only a few times. The chain is built from TRBV28 and TRBJ2-2; TRBD2 aligns across 11 bases. Germline trimming cut 5 bases from V and 3 bases from J; bases unmatched to any gene: 5. The length of the CDR3 is 16 residues. From germline, CDR1 is MDHEN and CDR2 SYDVKM. The CDR3 spells CASSPTSGSDTGELFF. The CDR3 region has the DNA TGTGCCAGCAGTCCCACTAGCGGGAGTGACACCGGGGAGCTGTTTTTT.

This clonotype was seen at least ten times. V gene TRBV29-1 combines with J gene TRBJ1-1; D may be TRBD1 (5 bases). V lost 7 bases and J lost 1, with 16 bases in between. Germline CDR1 is SQVTM and CDR2 is ANQGSEA. This CDR3 region has 14 residues. The CDR3 spells CSGMGGLGNTEAFF. CDR3 coding DNA: TGCAGCGGGATGGGGGGTTTGGGGAACACTGAAGCTTTCTTT.

The chain's CDR3 is CASSTSVAGSTDTQYF. The CDR3 region has the DNA TGTGCCAGCAGTACATCTGTAGCGGGAAGCACAGATACGCAGTATTTT. The rearrangement joins TRBV2 to TRBJ2-3, with 8 positions matching TRBD2. CDR3 length: 16 amino acids. Per the germline V gene, CDR1 is SNHLY and CDR2 is FYNNEI. J lost 0 bases, V lost 5 bases, and 7 bases had no gene match.

This clonotype was detected many times. V usage is TRBV6-5 and J usage is TRBJ1-1; D is unclear. The V gene lost 5 bases and the J gene lost 1 base, with 11 bases spanning the gap. The CDR3 runs to 14 residues. Germline CDR1 MNHEY, CDR2 SVGAGI. As DNA, the CDR3 is TGTGCCAGCAGTCTAATCAGTTCGAACACTGAAGCTTTCTTT. This gives the protein CASSLISSNTEAFF.

This clonotype was seen only a few times. The V gene is TRBV10-3, the J gene TRBJ2-7, with 9 bases aligning to TRBD1. This CDR3 spans 16 amino acids. Germline V lookup: CDR1 ENHRY, CDR2 SYGVKD. V was pared by 2 bases and J by 7 bases, with 12 bases of the junction left unmatched. CDR3 nucleotide sequence: TGTGCCATCAGTGAGACAGCCGGGACAGGGAATCGGGAGCAGTACTTC. It yields the protein CAISETAGTGNREQYF.

This rearrangement joins TRBV5-6 to TRBJ2-7; D gene uncertain. CDR1 is SGHDT and CDR2 is YYEEEE in the germline V gene. Trimming removed 5 bases from V and 2 bases from J, with 11 bases in between. The length of the CDR3 is 13 residues. The CDR3 reads CASRSDTAYEQYF. Here the CDR3 DNA reads TGTGCCAGCAGATCCGACACAGCCTACGAGCAGTACTTC.